The source of this TCR beta chain is a study of T cells in Graves' hyperthyroidism and ophthalmopathy. At the level of the study: The authors collected peripheral blood at initial diagnosis, before any treatment. Whole-study results and caveats: Before onset, ophthalmopathy was predicted by the model a median roughly 6.4 months earlier. Most clonotypes expanded in the thyroid (above 0.001) were also present in blood.

What was amplified from RNA transcripts were TCR beta CDR3 regions. Researchers ran a first-round RT-PCR on the TCR CDR3 using the HTBI primer set. Using its own MiXCR run on the multiplex PCR reads, TCRdb lists one record per CDR3 protein. The table has about 260,000 distinct CDR3 sequences, approximately 16% seen once; the top ten hold 25% to 30%. Thyroid ultrasound and orbital computed tomography, with clinical symptoms and serum thyroxine and TRAb, informed diagnoses. Comment on this clonotype: The antigen is undetermined. A junction end diverges from the germline sequence, so it may reflect a read error.

This TCR was sampled from a woman aged 18-29 years with Graves' ophthalmopathy. Material: blood.

The CDR3, as DNA: TGTGCCAGCAGCTTAGGGTCTGGAAGCACCATATATTTT. Its protein product is CASSLGSGSTIYF. The gene calls are TRBV7-9 and TRBJ1-3; D gene uncertain. The CDR3 runs 13 residues. From germline, CDR1 is SEHNR and CDR2 FQNEAQ (reference sequence). Full variable domain (outside the CDR3, taken from reference TRBV7-9 and TRBJ1-3): DTGVSQNPRHKITKRGQNVTFRCDPISEHNRLYWYRQTLGQGPEFLTYFQNEAQLEKSRLLSDRFSAERPKGSFSTLEIQRTEQGDSAMYLCASSLGSGSTIYFGEGSWLTVV.